The clone carrying this TCR beta chain is classed as medium-sized. 60 Vbeta and 13 Jbeta primers were used in PCR. Authors' processing steps: Unique TCR beta chains totaled 65 million to 95 million in a later count, with around 10 million of them shared. Measured with immunoSEQ multiplex PCR; TCRdb has only the in-frame clones, and not every one. Clonal size and the V and J genes are those of that table, whereas D and trimming came from the DNA. Among approximately 160,000 clones listed, about three quarters were seen once. These data originate in a study of cytomegalovirus exposure and HLA in healthy donors. V was pared by 6 bases and J by 7 bases, with 21 bases between. The CDR3 totals 16 residues. The germline V gene has CDR1 MNHEY and CDR2 SMNVEV (reference sequence).

The chain links TRBV27 to TRBJ2-2; the D gene is possibly TRBD1 (5 bases). The receptor's source is a woman aged 40 to 50 in good health and CMV-seropositive. Sequencing used PBMCs. The CDR3 region is CASSPEGAGSGGELFF. CDR3 DNA: TGTGCCAGCAGCCCCGAAGGGGCAGGGTCGGGCGGGGAGCTGTTTTTT.